The clone carrying this T cell receptor beta chain was picked up a small number of times. What it binds is not known. This specimen belongs to a study of beta chain features in type 1 diabetes. Broader study findings: The study notes PCR might favor shorter templates equally in patients and controls. Shorter TCRB CDR3s, moderately but significantly so, marked every one of the four CD4+ subsets in Type 1 diabetes patients. A pattern of fewer insertions and more deletions at VDJ junctions was seen in type 1 diabetes patients.

Every isolated RNA sample was fully reverse transcribed, so sequencing captured expressed TCRB transcripts. Libraries were prepared by immunoSEQ multiplex PCR; TCRdb keeps only in-frame clonotypes and omits some of them. The sample shows 630,000 or so clones, 11% to 15% of them seen only once. The CDR3 is 16 residues long. Germline CDR1 MNHEY, CDR2 SVGAGI. V lost 2 bases to trimming and J lost 1 base, with 13 bases between them. Using CD45RO/CCR7/CD25/CD127/CD95/CD27, CD4+ naive, central memory, regulatory and stem cell-like memory cells were sorted. Sequenced input: naive CD4+ T cells from blood. V gene TRBV6-5 combines with J gene TRBJ2-3; D may be TRBD1 (6 bases). This TCR was recovered from a young man with type 1 diabetes. CDR3 nucleotides: TGTGCCAGCAGTTACCCCCGGGCAGGGGGCACAGATACGCAGTATTTT. Translation gives CASSYPRAGGTDTQYF.